These 6 T cell receptor beta chains were all obtained from the same sample, sequenced in a study of blood T cell repertoires in COVID-19. Profiled with immunoSEQ multiplex PCR; TCRdb holds only in-frame clones, not every one. The top ten hold 12% of the sample, which has some 45,000 clones, over 80% seen once. Specimen: peripheral blood. The receptors derive from a human donor in a cohort sampled during active COVID-19.

The CDR3, as DNA: TGTGCCAGCAGCCCTCGACAGAGCACAGATACGCAGTATTTT. This translates into CASSPRQSTDTQYF. This sequence joins TRBV7-9 and TRBJ2-3; TRBD1 might be the D (5 bases). V lost 5 bases to trimming and J lost 0 bases, with 9 bases between them. This CDR3 spans 14 amino acids. The V gene's germline CDR1 is SEHNR and CDR2 FQNEAQ (reference sequence).

The gene calls are TRBV7-2 and TRBJ2-2; D gene unclear. The germline CDR1 and CDR2 sequences are SGHTA and FQGNSA. The CDR3 covers 14 residues. The germline V and J ends were trimmed by 1 base and 2 bases, with 5 bases remaining between them. The CDR3 loop is CASSLVLNTGELFF. The CDR3 DNA reads TGTGCCAGCAGCTTAGTACTTAACACCGGGGAGCTGTTTTTT.

This clone has a single count. The rearrangement joins TRBV30 to TRBJ2-7; TRBD1 aligns across 7 bases. After removal of 2 bases from V and 3 bases from J, the junction contained 4 bases not matched to a gene. The CDR3 sequence is 13 residues long. CDR1 and CDR2 (germline): GTSNPN, SVGIG (reference sequence). The CDR3, as DNA: TGTGCCTGGAGTCGGGGACAGATCTACGAGCAGTACTTC. Protein: CAWSRGQIYEQYF.

The V call is TRBV10-3, the J call TRBJ2-3, with 8 bases identical to TRBD1. Per germline, CDR1 ENHRY and CDR2 SYGVKD. The CDR3 has 17 residues. The J segment lost 0 bases and the V segment lost 8 bases, leaving 13 bases of the junction unmatched. This CDR3 reads CAIAGGKDRASTDTQYF. DNA of the CDR3: TGTGCCATCGCCGGGGGAAAGGACAGGGCTAGCACAGATACGCAGTATTTT.

The rearrangement uses TRBV27 and TRBJ1-6; the match to TRBD1 covers 7 bases. Germline assignment: CDR1 MNHEY and CDR2 SMNVEV (reference sequence). The CDR3 is 16 amino acids. With 2 bases clipped from V and 2 bases from J, the junction kept 3 bases outside the gene matches. The CDR3 is CASSLRGPTYNSPLHF. The CDR3 nucleotides read TGTGCCAGCAGTTTAAGGGGGCCGACCTATAATTCACCCCTCCACTTT.

The chain carries TRBV5-8 and TRBJ2-5; no reliable D call. The CDR3 spans 11 residues. Per germline, CDR1 SGHTS and CDR2 YDEGEE. V was pared by 4 bases and J by 5 bases, with 6 bases between. The CDR3 protein is CASSPRETQYF. Here the CDR3 DNA reads TGTGCCAGCAGCCCCCGGGAGACCCAGTACTTC.